This T cell receptor beta chain was documented in a study of STAT5B mutations in CD4+ large granular lymphocyte leukemia. Whole-study findings and limits: Main leukemic clonotypes were patient-specific, but 20% to 25% appeared at low frequency elsewhere.

As processed by the authors: The detection floor for productive clonotype frequency was 2.59 x 10-5. Assay: immunoSEQ multiplex PCR; the TCRdb copy retains only in-frame clones and omits some. That table gives V, J and clone size, and the DNA gave D and trimming. The sample yields approximately 34,000 clones, around 72% seen once. A word on this clone: The antigen remains unidentified.

The source material was CD4+ T cells from blood buffy coats. The receptor was derived from a human donor in good health.

The CDR3 nucleotides are TGTGCCAGCATGCTAGGGACATTGGACACCATATATTTT. Translation gives CASMLGTLDTIYF. The chain joins TRBV2 to TRBJ1-3, with a possible D match to TRBD1 (6 bases). Trimming removed 7 bases from V and 8 bases from J, with 15 bases in between. The CDR3 extends over 13 amino acids. Germline lookup yields CDR1 SNHLY and CDR2 FYNNEI. The whole variable domain, remainder taken from reference TRBV2 and TRBJ1-3, is EPEVTQTPSHQVTQMGQEVILRCVPISNHLYFYWYRQILGQKVEFLVSFYNNEISEKSEIFDDQFSVERPDGSNFTLKIRSTKLEDSAMYFCASMLGTLDTIYFGEGSWLTVV.